This T cell receptor (beta chain) emerged from a study of T-cell memory formation after mild COVID-19 (dated by TCRdb to about 2021). The study in broad terms: Most TCR sequence clusters were specific to one of the two donors. In two donors, T-cell clones that expanded and contracted after mild COVID-19 were tracked by sequencing TCRalpha and TCRbeta repertoires over time. Two young, previously healthy adult volunteers, one female and one male, were included in the cohort. The investigation overall reported the following: Contracting CD4+ clones were located mainly in the CM and EM memory subsets, whereas CD8+ clones were found to be enriched in EMRA. SARS-CoV-2 specificity was not confirmed for the second-wave clones peaking on day 37. Some responding clones were found in pre-infection memory, which suggests that pre-existing cross-reactive memory T cells took part in the SARS-CoV-2 response. Only two mild cases were covered in the study, and larger cohorts including severe cases with pre-infection samples were considered necessary. From day 15 to 85, contracting clones showed balanced CD4/CD8 phenotypes, whereas a second wave of clones that expanded from day 15 to 37 leaned towards CD4+.

Note on this clonotype: What antigen it recognizes has not been identified. No much larger clone exists at a distance of one base, and base qualities are not known.

Sequenced using an Illumina NovaSeq 6000. cDNA libraries for TCRalpha and TCRbeta were prepared by 5'RACE using constant-segment primers, with sample barcodes and unique molecular identifiers added. RNA was extracted from every sample with Trizol reagent. The libraries were amplified in two PCR steps, and the second step added a second sample barcode and Illumina TruSeq adapters. Sequencing of libraries was performed on an Illumina NovaSeq with 2 x 150 bp paired-end reads. Regarding the original processing steps: With migec v1.2.7, reads were demultiplexed and then collapsed into UMI-guided consensus sequences. Using mixcr v2.1.11, UMI consensuses were aligned to TRA and TRB V and J templates and then assembled into clonotypes. A clonotype was counted as expanded or contracted only when both edgeR and NoisET called the clonotype significant, with the noise models trained on biological replicates. For edgeR calls, the thresholds were a false discovery rate-adjusted p below 0.01 and a log2 fold-change of 1. PCA with hierarchical clustering of max-normalized trajectories of the 1000 most abundant clonotypes was used as exploratory dynamics analysis. Each responding clone was given a CD4 or CD8 phenotype based on the CD4+ and CD8+ repertoires, which had been sequenced separately. TCRdb redid the processing of the public reads, applying fastp at Q25 and MiXCR, and retained in-frame beta chains. Under each unique CDR3 protein, matching rows form one entry showing the most common genes and DNA. TCRdb's processing, not the study's, gives the V and J calls here. Counted in this sample were 130,000 to 150,000 distinct CDR3 sequences; roughly 19% of them appeared once. The ten largest clones take up around 2.4% of the sample.

Per the germline V gene, SGHRS is the CDR1 and YFSETQ is the CDR2. Relative to germline, V is missing 1 base and J is missing 2 bases, with 2 bases of the junction outside any gene match. The CDR3 holds 16 amino acids from the cysteine to the phenylalanine. Only the CDR3 region is kept as DNA, spanning 48 bases read in frame from base 1. PBMCs were isolated by Ficoll-Paque density gradient centrifugation. This clonotype originated in an adult woman who had mild COVID-19 (a few samples of this study predate the infection). The sample titles of this study are shuffled in the database, so cell type and time point are left out; the donor was told from shared clones. The sequenced material came from PBMCs or a T cell subset sorted from them (not recorded which). Rearrangement joined TRBV5-1 to TRBJ2-3, with 12 central nucleotides matching TRBD2. The DNA sequence is given as TGCGCCAGCAGCTTGCGACTAGCGGGGGACACAGATACGCAGTATTTT. It is translated as CASSLRLAGDTDTQYF.